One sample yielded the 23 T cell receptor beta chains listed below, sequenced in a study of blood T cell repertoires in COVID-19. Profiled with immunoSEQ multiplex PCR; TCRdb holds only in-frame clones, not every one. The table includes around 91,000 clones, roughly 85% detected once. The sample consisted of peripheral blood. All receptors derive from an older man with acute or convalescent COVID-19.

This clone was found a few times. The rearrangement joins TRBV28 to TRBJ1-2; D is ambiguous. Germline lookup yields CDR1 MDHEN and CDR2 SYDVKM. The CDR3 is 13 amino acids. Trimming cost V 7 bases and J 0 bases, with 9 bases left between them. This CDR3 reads CASTREANYGYTF. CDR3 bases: TGTGCCAGCACACGAGAGGCTAACTATGGCTACACCTTC.

The CDR3 coding sequence is TGTGCCAGTACCATCATCAGAGGGGGCACTTCGGACAATGAGCAGTTCTTC. The encoded protein is CASTIIRGGTSDNEQFF. The chain is built from TRBV19 and TRBJ2-1; 7 bases agree with TRBD1. In germline, CDR1 is LNHDA, CDR2 SQIVND (reference sequence). J was trimmed by 5 bases and V by 7 bases; bases with no gene match: 17. This CDR3 contains 17 residues. Looking up the rest from reference TRBV19 and TRBJ2-1 gives the full variable domain: DGGITQSPKYLFRKEGQNVTLSCEQNLNHDAMYWYRQDPGQGLRLIYYSQIVNDFQKGDIAEGYSVSREKKESFPLTVTSAQKNPTAFYLCASTIIRGGTSDNEQFFGPGTRLTVL.

The CDR3 region has the DNA TGCAGCGTGAGGACTAGCGGGCGGGGGGAGCAGTACTTC. The encoded protein is CSVRTSGRGEQYF. The chain combines TRBV29-1 with TRBJ2-7; 11 bases map to TRBD2. After removal of 6 bases from V and 7 bases from J, the junction contained 8 bases not matched to a gene. Germline V gene data show CDR1 as SQVTM and CDR2 as ANQGSEA. This CDR3 contains 13 residues.

The DNA of the CDR3 is TGTGCCAGCAGCCCCCAAACAGGGACGAACACTGAAGCTTTCTTT. It is translated as CASSPQTGTNTEAFF. This chain uses TRBV3-1 (or the pseudogene TRBV3-2) with TRBJ1-1, with D possibly matching TRBD1 (6 bases). CDR3 size: 15 residues. V dropped 4 bases and J dropped 1 base, with 13 bases sitting between them. The V gene's germline CDR1 is LGHDT and CDR2 YNNKEL (reference sequence).

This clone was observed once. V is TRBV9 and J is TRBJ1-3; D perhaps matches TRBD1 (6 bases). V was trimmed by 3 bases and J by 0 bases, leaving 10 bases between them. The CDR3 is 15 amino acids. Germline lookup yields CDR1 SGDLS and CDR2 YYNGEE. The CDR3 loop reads CASSALDSSGNTIYF. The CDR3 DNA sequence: TGTGCCAGCAGCGCTCTGGACAGCTCTGGAAACACCATATATTTT.

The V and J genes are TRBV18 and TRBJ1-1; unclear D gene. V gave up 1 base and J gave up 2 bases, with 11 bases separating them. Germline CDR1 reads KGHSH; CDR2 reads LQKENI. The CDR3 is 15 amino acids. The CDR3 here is CASSPLADINTEAFF. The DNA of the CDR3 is TGTGCCAGCTCACCACTGGCCGATATTAACACTGAAGCTTTCTTT.

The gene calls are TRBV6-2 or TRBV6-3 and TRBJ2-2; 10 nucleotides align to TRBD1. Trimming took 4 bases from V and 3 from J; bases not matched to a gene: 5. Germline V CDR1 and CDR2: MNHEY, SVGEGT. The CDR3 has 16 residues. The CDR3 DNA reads TGTGCCAGCAGTTCCCATGGGACAGGGGACACCGGGGAGCTGTTTTTT. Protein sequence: CASSSHGTGDTGELFF.

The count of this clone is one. CDR3 sequence: CASSARDSATQETQYF. The CDR3 DNA follows: TGTGCCAGCAGTGCCCGGGACAGCGCTACCCAAGAGACCCAGTACTTC. V gene TRBV25-1 combines with J gene TRBJ2-5; 7 bases fit TRBD1. CDR1 is MGHDK, CDR2 SYGVNS, per germline. CDR3 length: 16 amino acids. V lost 4 bases to trimming and J lost 1 base; unmatched junction nucleotides: 9.

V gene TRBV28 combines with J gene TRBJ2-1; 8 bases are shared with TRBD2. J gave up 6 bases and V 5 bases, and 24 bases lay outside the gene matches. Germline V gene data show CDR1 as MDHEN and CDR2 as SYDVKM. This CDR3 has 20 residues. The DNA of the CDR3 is TGTGCCAGCAGTCTGAAATCCGGGATATGGGGACTAGTTGGGGTCAATGAGCAGTTCTTC. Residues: CASSLKSGIWGLVGVNEQFF.

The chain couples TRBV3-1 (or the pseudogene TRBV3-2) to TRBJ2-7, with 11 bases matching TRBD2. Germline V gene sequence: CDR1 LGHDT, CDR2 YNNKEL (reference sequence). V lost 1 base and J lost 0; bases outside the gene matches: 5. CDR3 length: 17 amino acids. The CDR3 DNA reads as TGTGCCAGCAGCCAAGGTGGGACTAGCGGTCGCTCCTACGAGCAGTACTTC. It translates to CASSQGGTSGRSYEQYF.

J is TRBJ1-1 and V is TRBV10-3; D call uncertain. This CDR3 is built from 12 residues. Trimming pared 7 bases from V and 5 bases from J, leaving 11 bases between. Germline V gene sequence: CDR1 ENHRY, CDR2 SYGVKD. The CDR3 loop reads CAIKVRETEAFF. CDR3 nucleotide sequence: TGTGCCATCAAGGTTCGGGAGACTGAAGCTTTCTTT.

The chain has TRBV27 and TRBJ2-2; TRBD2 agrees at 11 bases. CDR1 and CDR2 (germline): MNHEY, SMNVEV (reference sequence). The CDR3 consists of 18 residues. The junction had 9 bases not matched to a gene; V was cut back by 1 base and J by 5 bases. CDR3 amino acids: CASSLYGLAGGWTGELFF. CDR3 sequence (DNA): TGTGCCAGCAGTTTATATGGGCTAGCGGGAGGATGGACCGGGGAGCTGTTTTTT.

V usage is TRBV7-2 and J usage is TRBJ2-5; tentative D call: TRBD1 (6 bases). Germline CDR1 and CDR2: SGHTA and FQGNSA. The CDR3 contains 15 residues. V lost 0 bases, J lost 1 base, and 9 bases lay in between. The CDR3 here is CASSLARQVQETQYF. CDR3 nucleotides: TGTGCCAGCAGCTTAGCCCGACAGGTCCAAGAGACCCAGTACTTC.

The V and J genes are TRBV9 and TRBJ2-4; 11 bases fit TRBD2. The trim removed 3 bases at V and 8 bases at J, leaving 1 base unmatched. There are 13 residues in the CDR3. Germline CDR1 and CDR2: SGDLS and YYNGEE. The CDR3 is CASSGSGRDIQYF. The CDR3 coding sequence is TGTGCCAGCAGCGGTAGCGGGAGGGACATTCAGTACTTC.

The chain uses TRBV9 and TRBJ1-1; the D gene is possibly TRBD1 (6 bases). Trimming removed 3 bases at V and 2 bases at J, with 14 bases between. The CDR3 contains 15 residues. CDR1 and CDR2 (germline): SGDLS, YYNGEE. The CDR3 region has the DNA TGTGCCAGCAGCGCCACAGGGTTAGTTAACACTGAAGCTTTCTTT. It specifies CASSATGLVNTEAFF.

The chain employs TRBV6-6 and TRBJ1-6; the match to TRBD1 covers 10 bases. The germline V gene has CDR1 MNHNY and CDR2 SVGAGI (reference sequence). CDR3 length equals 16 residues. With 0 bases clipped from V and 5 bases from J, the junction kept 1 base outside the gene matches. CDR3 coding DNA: TGTGCCAGCAGTTACTCTGGACAGGGGGATAATTCACCCCTCCACTTT. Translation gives CASSYSGQGDNSPLHF.

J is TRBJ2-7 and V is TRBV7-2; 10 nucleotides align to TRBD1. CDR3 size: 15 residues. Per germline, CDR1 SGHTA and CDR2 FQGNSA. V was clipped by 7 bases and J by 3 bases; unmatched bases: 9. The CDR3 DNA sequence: TGTGCCAGCACCGCAGACAGGGGGCCTTTCTACGAGCAGTACTTC. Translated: CASTADRGPFYEQYF.

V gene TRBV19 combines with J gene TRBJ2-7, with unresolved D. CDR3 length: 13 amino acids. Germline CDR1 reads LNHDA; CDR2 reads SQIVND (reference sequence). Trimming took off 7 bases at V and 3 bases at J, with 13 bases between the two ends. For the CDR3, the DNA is TGTGCCAGTATAGATCTCGCAGGCTACGAGCAGTACTTC. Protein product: CASIDLAGYEQYF. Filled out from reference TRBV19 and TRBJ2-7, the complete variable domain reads DGGITQSPKYLFRKEGQNVTLSCEQNLNHDAMYWYRQDPGQGLRLIYYSQIVNDFQKGDIAEGYSVSREKKESFPLTVTSAQKNPTAFYLCASIDLAGYEQYFGPGTRLTVT.

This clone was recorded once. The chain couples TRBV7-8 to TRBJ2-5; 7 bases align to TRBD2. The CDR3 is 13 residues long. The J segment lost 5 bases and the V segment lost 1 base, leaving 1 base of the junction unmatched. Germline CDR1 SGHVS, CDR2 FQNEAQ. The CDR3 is CASSLVGRETQYF. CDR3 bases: TGTGCCAGCAGCTTAGTCGGGAGGGAGACCCAGTACTTC.

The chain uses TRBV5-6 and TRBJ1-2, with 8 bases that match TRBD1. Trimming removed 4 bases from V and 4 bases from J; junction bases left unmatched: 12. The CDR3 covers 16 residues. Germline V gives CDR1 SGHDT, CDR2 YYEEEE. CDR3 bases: TGTGCCAGCAGCCTAGGACAGGGAGGCCGGAGCTATGGCTACACCTTC. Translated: CASSLGQGGRSYGYTF.

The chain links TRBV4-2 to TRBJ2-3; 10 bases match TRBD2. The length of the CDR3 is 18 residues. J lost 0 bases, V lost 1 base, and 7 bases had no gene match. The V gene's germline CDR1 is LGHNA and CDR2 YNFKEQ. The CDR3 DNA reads TGTGCCAGCAGCCAAGTCCAGGGAGCGGGAGGGAGCACAGATACGCAGTATTTT. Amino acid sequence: CASSQVQGAGGSTDTQYF.

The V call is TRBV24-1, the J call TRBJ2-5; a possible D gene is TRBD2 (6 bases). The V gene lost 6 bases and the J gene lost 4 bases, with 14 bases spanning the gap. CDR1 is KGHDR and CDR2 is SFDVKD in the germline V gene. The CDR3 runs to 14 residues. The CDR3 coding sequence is TGTGCCACCAGTACCCCGGGAGCCTCAGAGACCCAGTACTTC. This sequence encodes CATSTPGASETQYF.

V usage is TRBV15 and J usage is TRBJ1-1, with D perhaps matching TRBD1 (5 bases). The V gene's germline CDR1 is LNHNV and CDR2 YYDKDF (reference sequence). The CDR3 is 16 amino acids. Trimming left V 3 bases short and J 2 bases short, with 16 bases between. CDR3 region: CATSRRVGGGNTEAFF. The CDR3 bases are TGTGCCACCAGCAGGAGGGTCGGGGGGGGAAACACTGAAGCTTTCTTT.